This T cell receptor (delta chain) appears in the sequencing data of a study of delta chains in infants with herpesvirus infections. On this clone itself: Its antigen is as yet unknown. This may be a read error: a much more frequent sequence differs by one nucleotide. Other DNA variants within this sample encode the same CDR3.

The CDR3 has 16 amino acids. CDR1 and CDR2 (germline): TSWWSYY, QGS. General study findings and limits: The public clonotype might exist undetected in CMV-uninfected infants. Only the first time point after infection showed the public clonotype. The public clonotype decayed quickly, seemingly gone after two to three months.

Reverse transcription of PBMC RNA used primers specific for the gamma and delta chains. TCRdb redid the clone calls on the RT-PCR reads with CATT. The sample comprises 950 to 1,500 delta-chain clones, roughly 30% of which are singletons, and 6.8% rests with the top ten. The chain couples TRDV1 to TRDJ1; tentatively, D is TRDD3 (7 bases). This clonotype originated in a human donor who was a Ugandan infant, either HIV-exposed or HIV-unexposed (not recorded which). The sample consisted of peripheral blood, taken at time point 1 of longitudinal follow-up. The CDR3 loop reads CALGDPSTSTTDKLIF. For the CDR3, the DNA is TGTGCTCTGGGGGATCCTTCCACAAGCACCACCGATAAACTCATCTTT.